The rows below give T cell receptor beta chains drawn from one sample of a study of shared clonotypes between healthy human individuals. Using immunoSEQ multiplex PCR, the repertoire was profiled, and TCRdb retains in-frame clones only, with some absent. In the table there are around 580,000 clones, more than 95% of which are singletons. The sequenced sample consisted of naive CD8+ T cells sorted from blood. These TCRs come from a man aged 30-40 years in good health. The CDR3 runs from the conserved cysteine through the conserved F or W. Each record gives: clone size, J gene, V gene, D gene, CDR3 protein, CDR3 DNA. D genes are given only for firm matches. Part of the rows lack a size; the others show once, few, many or a class for expanded clones.

>NA|TRBJ1-2|TRBV5-5|NA
CASSLPTTGGGYTF
TGTGCCAGCAGCTTGCCCACCACTGGAGGTGGCTACACCTTC
>NA|TRBJ2-5|TRBV6-1|NA
CASSEYRTGDKTQYF
TGTGCCAGCAGTGAATACCGGACCGGAGATAAGACCCAGTACTTC
>NA|TRBJ1-2|TRBV29-1|TRBD1
CSVDVTGGHGYTF
TGCAGCGTTGACGTGACAGGGGGCCATGGCTACACCTTC
>NA|TRBJ2-1|TRBV7-9|NA
CASTNSTTYNEQFF
TGTGCCAGCACCAATAGTACAACCTACAATGAGCAGTTCTTC
>NA|TRBJ2-2|TRBV9|TRBD2
CASSYPGLAGVDTGELFF
TGTGCCAGCAGCTACCCAGGACTAGCGGGAGTGGACACCGGGGAGCTGTTTTTT
>NA|TRBJ2-7|TRBV14|TRBD1
CASSPLPGQGAEDYEQYF
TGTGCCAGCAGCCCGTTACCGGGACAGGGGGCAGAGGACTACGAGCAGTACTTC
>NA|TRBJ2-7|TRBV27|NA
CASSLSQGGYEQYF
TGTGCCAGCAGTTTAAGTCAGGGCGGCTACGAGCAGTACTTC
>NA|TRBJ2-1|TRBV27|NA
CASREGSSYNEQFF
TGTGCCAGCAGGGAGGGGAGTTCCTACAATGAGCAGTTCTTC
>NA|TRBJ2-5|TRBV6-1|NA
CASSEGPGQETQYF
TGTGCCAGCAGTGAAGGTCCGGGCCAAGAGACCCAGTACTTC
>NA|TRBJ2-7|TRBV4-1|NA
CASSQDGYEQYF
TGCGCCAGCAGCCAAGATGGCTACGAGCAGTACTTC
>once|TRBJ2-7|TRBV13|NA
CASSLSRAVSYEQYF
TGTGCCAGCAGCTTATCCCGGGCAGTCTCCTACGAGCAGTACTTC
>NA|TRBJ2-1|TRBV15|NA
CATSDLDPNEQFF
TGTGCCACCAGCGATCTAGATCCGAATGAGCAGTTCTTC
>NA|TRBJ2-3|TRBV27|TRBD2
CASTSLGRNTDTQYF
TGTGCCAGCACCTCTCTCGGGAGGAACACAGATACGCAGTATTTT
>NA|TRBJ1-1|TRBV14|NA
CASSQVGRWGTEAFF
TGTGCCAGCAGCCAAGTTGGCAGGTGGGGAACTGAAGCTTTCTTT
>NA|TRBJ1-2|TRBV15|TRBD1
CATSSPRTGDYGYTF
TGTGCCACCAGCAGTCCCAGGACAGGGGACTATGGCTACACCTTC
>once|TRBJ1-5|TRBV27|TRBD1
CASSSPGGGQPQHF
TGTGCCAGCAGTTCCCCAGGGGGCGGCCAGCCCCAGCATTTT
>NA|TRBJ1-5|TRBV10-3|NA
CATNPSGDSNQPQHF
TGTGCCACCAACCCCTCCGGAGATAGCAATCAGCCCCAGCATTTT
>NA|TRBJ2-7|TRBV4-1|NA
CASSQDTTSLHYEQYF
TGCGCCAGCAGCCAAGATACCACTAGCCTACACTACGAGCAGTACTTC
>NA|TRBJ2-7|TRBV7-3|NA
CASSPGGTEQYF
TGTGCCAGCAGCCCCGGCGGGACCGAGCAGTACTTC
>NA|TRBJ2-7|TRBV27|NA
CASSLTGLPYEQYF
TGTGCCAGCAGTTTAACAGGTTTACCCTACGAGCAGTACTTC
>NA|TRBJ1-5|TRBV29-1|NA
CSVPGAGNQPQHF
TGCAGCGTTCCGGGGGCGGGCAATCAGCCCCAGCATTTT
>NA|TRBJ2-2|TRBV18|NA
CASSPRDQGTGELFF
TGTGCCAGCTCACCCCGGGACCAGGGGACCGGGGAGCTGTTTTTT
>NA|TRBJ1-1|TRBV29-1|NA
CSGEEVTEAFF
TGCAGTGGGGAGGAAGTGACTGAAGCTTTCTTT
>NA|TRBJ1-2|TRBV11-2|NA
CASSSPKTDRSYGYTF
TGTGCCAGCAGCTCGCCCAAAACTGACAGGTCCTATGGCTACACCTTC
>few|TRBJ2-5|TRBV2|NA
CASTTWNSGETQYF
TGTGCCAGCACCACCTGGAATTCCGGGGAGACCCAGTACTTC
>once|TRBJ2-1|TRBV4-1|NA
CASSQARDLDEQFF
TGCGCCAGCAGCCAAGCCCGGGATCTGGATGAGCAGTTCTTC
>NA|TRBJ2-7|TRBV7-9|NA
CASSSRGGTYEQYF
TGTGCCAGCAGCTCCCGGGGAGGAACCTACGAGCAGTACTTC
>NA|TRBJ2-1|TRBV13|TRBD1
CASSRTGGAANEQFF
TGTGCCAGCAGCCGGACAGGGGGCGCGGCCAATGAGCAGTTCTTC
>NA|TRBJ2-7|TRBV7-9|NA
CASSPRTDSYEQYF
TGTGCCAGCAGCCCCCGGACGGATAGCTACGAGCAGTACTTC
>NA|TRBJ2-7|TRBV9|TRBD1
CASSVAPGQIYEQYF
TGTGCCAGCAGCGTCGCTCCGGGACAGATCTACGAGCAGTACTTC
>NA|TRBJ2-3|TRBV7-9|TRBD2
CASSLEGLAGGSTDTQYF
TGTGCCAGCAGCTTAGAGGGACTAGCGGGAGGGAGCACAGATACGCAGTATTTT
>NA|TRBJ2-7|TRBV15|NA
CATSREMEGTEQYF
TGTGCCACCAGCAGAGAAATGGAGGGGACCGAGCAGTACTTC
>NA|TRBJ2-2|TRBV4-1|NA
CASSPGLLNTGELFF
TGCGCCAGCAGCCCGGGACTTCTAAACACCGGGGAGCTGTTTTTT
>NA|TRBJ2-1|TRBV18|TRBD2
CANGRAGEQFF
TGTGCCAACGGGAGGGCGGGGGAGCAGTTCTTC
>NA|TRBJ2-1|TRBV5-1|NA
CASSPVGGPSNEQFF
TGCGCCAGCAGCCCGGTCGGAGGGCCCTCCAATGAGCAGTTCTTC
>NA|TRBJ2-7|TRBV4-1|TRBD1
CASSHPTGTGNEQYF
TGCGCCAGCAGCCACCCTACCGGGACAGGGAACGAGCAGTACTTC
>NA|TRBJ2-3|TRBV6-4|NA
CASSDLGQPYTQYF
TGTGCCAGCAGTGACCTAGGACAGCCCTATACGCAGTATTTT
>NA|TRBJ2-7|TRBV27|TRBD1
CASSSGQVAYEQYF
TGTGCCAGCAGTTCGGGACAGGTTGCATACGAGCAGTACTTC
>NA|TRBJ2-5|TRBV5-4|NA
CASSLAPGAGETQYF
TGTGCCAGCAGCTTGGCCCCAGGGGCGGGGGAGACCCAGTACTTC
>NA|TRBJ1-5|TRBV5-6|NA
CASSLGQYNQPQHF
TGTGCCAGCAGCTTGGGACAGTATAATCAGCCCCAGCATTTT
>NA|TRBJ2-7|TRBV19|TRBD2
CASSPVAGVGYEQYF
TGTGCCAGTAGTCCTGTCGCGGGAGTAGGGTACGAGCAGTACTTC
>NA|TRBJ2-2|TRBV28|TRBD2
CASSFLAGSTGELFF
TGTGCCAGCAGTTTCCTAGCGGGAAGCACCGGGGAGCTGTTTTTT
>NA|TRBJ1-1|TRBV19|TRBD1
CASSLTGVTEAFF
TGTGCCAGTAGCCTAACAGGGGTCACTGAAGCTTTCTTT
>NA|TRBJ2-7|TRBV28|TRBD1
CASSPGQGAEQYF
TGTGCCAGCAGTCCGGGACAGGGGGCCGAGCAGTACTTC
>NA|TRBJ1-5|TRBV5-8|NA
CASSLRPGVGQPQHF
TGTGCCAGCAGCTTGCGCCCCGGGGTGGGGCAGCCCCAGCATTTT
>NA|TRBJ1-1|TRBV11-2|NA
CASSRQGLKNTEAFF
TGTGCCAGCAGCAGACAAGGACTCAAGAACACTGAAGCTTTCTTT